A selection of T cell receptor beta chains follows, all from one sample in a study of T cell responses to AZD1222 COVID-19 vaccine. Clones were sequenced by immunoSEQ multiplex PCR, and TCRdb holds only the in-frame ones, with some missing. The data contain 140,000 to 150,000 clones, about 91% of them singletons. The source material was peripheral blood, sampled on day 0 of AZD1222 vaccination. These receptors originate from an adult in good health. Each CDR3 is given with its conserved first and last residue. The D gene is left open where the match is weak. Clone size appears in some rows only: once, few, many, or a class for an expanded clone.

>-|TRBV11-3|TRBJ2-7|TRBD1
CASSAGPGQGTYEQYF
TGTGCCAGCAGCGCCGGACCGGGACAGGGAACTTACGAGCAGTACTTC
>-|TRBV5-6|TRBJ2-7|TRBD2
CASSFGLAGDPYEQYF
TGTGCCAGCTCATTTGGCCTAGCGGGGGACCCCTACGAGCAGTACTTC
>-|TRBV6-5|TRBJ1-1|-
CASSWIGGRGAFF
TGTGCCAGCAGTTGGATTGGGGGGCGCGGAGCTTTCTTT
>-|TRBV9|TRBJ1-1|-
CASSPRELWNTEAFF
TGTGCCAGCAGCCCACGGGAGCTGTGGAACACTGAAGCTTTCTTT
>few|TRBV6-6|TRBJ2-1|TRBD2
CASSRDDVPGGSDEQFF
TGTGCCAGCAGTCGAGATGACGTGCCGGGGGGGAGTGATGAGCAGTTCTTC
>-|TRBV7-8|TRBJ2-3|-
CASRHNGRKVTDTQYF
TGTGCCAGCAGGCACAATGGTCGAAAAGTCACAGATACGCAGTATTTT
>-|TRBV6-5|TRBJ1-2|-
CASTLAAFSYGYTF
TGTGCCAGCACCCTCGCGGCCTTCAGCTATGGCTACACCTTC
>-|TRBV19|TRBJ1-3|-
CASSILAGGNTIYF
TGTGCCAGTAGTATTCTCGCAGGCGGAAACACCATATATTTT
>-|TRBV5-5|TRBJ2-6|-
CASSSWGFQLSSGANVLTF
TGTGCCAGCAGCTCCTGGGGCTTTCAATTAAGCTCTGGGGCCAACGTCCTGACTTTC
>few|TRBV27|TRBJ1-5|-
CASSLGGTGNGQPQHF
TGTGCCAGCAGTTTAGGGGGGACTGGGAACGGTCAGCCCCAGCATTTT
>few|TRBV18|TRBJ1-2|TRBD1
CASSKSSGGYAYGYTF
TGTGCCAGCTCGAAGTCCTCAGGGGGTTATGCTTATGGCTACACCTTC
>-|TRBV28|TRBJ1-3|-
CASSGRLSGNTIYF
TGTGCCAGCAGCGGACGTCTATCTGGAAACACCATATATTTT
>-|TRBV28|TRBJ1-4|-
CASRDYGRTINEKLFF
TGTGCCAGCAGAGATTATGGACGGACTATTAATGAAAAACTGTTTTTT
>-|TRBV24-1|TRBJ2-1|-
CATSGVRDNEQFF
TGTGCCACCAGTGGTGTCAGGGACAATGAGCAGTTCTTC
>-|TRBV2|TRBJ2-7|TRBD1
CASKGGGGPSYEQYF
TGTGCCAGCAAAGGGGGCGGCGGGCCTAGCTACGAGCAGTACTTC
>-|TRBV27|TRBJ2-1|TRBD1
CASSLGTASNNEQFF
TGTGCCAGCTCTCTAGGGACAGCTTCAAACAATGAGCAGTTCTTC
>-|TRBV11-2|TRBJ2-7|TRBD2
CASSLPGLVYEQYF
TGTGCCAGCAGCCTGCCGGGACTAGTATACGAGCAGTACTTC
>-|TRBV7-2|TRBJ1-2|TRBD1
CASSRTGTVYGYTF
TGTGCCAGCAGTAGAACTGGGACAGTCTATGGCTACACCTTC
>-|TRBV9|TRBJ1-5|-
CASSVDNNQPQHF
TGTGCCAGCAGCGTAGACAACAATCAGCCCCAGCATTTT
>-|TRBV28|TRBJ2-3|-
CASSPNTDTQYF
TGTGCCAGCAGTCCCAACACAGATACGCAGTATTTT
>once|TRBV7-6|TRBJ1-3|TRBD1
CASSRLGQGRVSSGNTIYF
TGTGCCAGCAGCAGATTGGGACAGGGTAGGGTTTCTAGTGGAAACACCATATATTTT
>-|TRBV14|TRBJ2-1|TRBD1
CASSQGWLDRAYNEQFF
TGTGCCAGCAGCCAAGGTTGGTTAGACAGGGCCTACAATGAGCAGTTCTTC
>-|TRBV5-1|TRBJ2-3|-
CASSLAPDTQYF
TGCGCCAGCAGCTTGGCTCCAGATACGCAGTATTTT
>-|TRBV3-1/TRBV3-2|TRBJ1-1|-
CASSHGPAEAFF
TGTGCCAGCAGCCATGGCCCCGCTGAAGCTTTCTTT
>-|TRBV19|TRBJ2-7|-
CASSIGGRQTYEQYF
TGTGCCAGTAGTATAGGGGGCAGACAGACCTACGAGCAGTACTTC
>-|TRBV7-2|TRBJ2-7|-
CASSPPSYEQYF
TGTGCCAGCAGCCCGCCCTCCTACGAGCAGTACTTC
>-|TRBV12-3/TRBV12-4|TRBJ1-6|-
CASSQPNSPLHF
TGTGCCAGCAGCCAACCTAATTCACCCCTCCACTTT
>-|TRBV5-6|TRBJ2-2|-
CASSSAGLTTGELFF
TGTGCCAGCAGCTCGGCCGGATTGACCACCGGGGAGCTGTTTTTT
>-|TRBV30|TRBJ1-5|TRBD1
CAGSGGSNQPQHF
TGTGCAGGTTCAGGGGGAAGCAATCAGCCCCAGCATTTT
>once|TRBV18|TRBJ2-5|-
CASSPPRGWETQYF
TGTGCCAGCTCACCACCACGGGGCTGGGAGACCCAGTACTTC
>-|TRBV9|TRBJ1-1|TRBD1
CASSPMGQVGTEAFF
TGTGCCAGCAGCCCGATGGGACAGGTGGGAACTGAAGCTTTCTTT
>-|TRBV15|TRBJ1-3|TRBD1
CATSRELGQGAKVAFAIYF
TGTGCCACCAGCAGAGAATTAGGACAGGGGGCAAAGGTGGCATTCGCCATATATTTT
>few|TRBV10-3|TRBJ1-4|-
CAISDGPYEKLFF
TGTGCCATCAGTGACGGCCCCTATGAAAAACTGTTTTTT
>-|TRBV28|TRBJ2-1|TRBD2
CASSPLAGGYNEQFF
TGTGCCAGCAGCCCACTAGCGGGCGGCTACAATGAGCAGTTCTTC
>-|TRBV27|TRBJ2-3|-
CASSRREFLDTQYF
TGTGCCAGCTCTAGGCGGGAATTTCTTGATACGCAGTATTTT
>-|TRBV7-2|TRBJ2-7|TRBD2
CASSSVSGSDTYEQYF
TGTGCCAGCAGCTCGGTGAGCGGGAGTGATACCTACGAGCAGTACTTC
>-|TRBV5-5|TRBJ2-1|TRBD2
CASSLTLAGVANEQFF
TGTGCCAGCAGCCTTACACTAGCGGGGGTGGCAAATGAGCAGTTCTTC
>-|TRBV7-9|TRBJ2-2|-
CASSLDGGELFF
TGTGCCAGCAGCTTAGACGGCGGGGAGCTGTTTTTT
>-|TRBV11-3|TRBJ1-1|TRBD1
CASSLGSRGGRGRTEAFF
TGTGCCAGCAGCTTAGGATCCCGCGGGGGCAGGGGGAGAACTGAAGCTTTCTTT
>-|TRBV6-5|TRBJ2-3|-
CASSRPGQGTDTQYF
TGTGCCAGCAGTCGACCGGGCCAAGGCACAGATACGCAGTATTTT
>-|TRBV5-1|TRBJ1-5|-
CASSLGLNQPQHF
TGCGCCAGCAGCTTGGGACTCAATCAGCCCCAGCATTTT
>-|TRBV5-1|TRBJ1-5|-
CASSLDPGRDQPQHF
TGCGCCAGCAGCTTGGATCCAGGGAGGGATCAGCCCCAGCATTTT
>-|TRBV15|TRBJ1-2|TRBD1
CATSRDLGQGPYGYTF
TGTGCCACCAGCAGAGATCTGGGACAGGGCCCCTATGGCTACACCTTC
>-|TRBV11-3|TRBJ2-1|-
CASSLEGFQARYYNEQFF
TGTGCCAGCAGCTTAGAAGGCTTCCAGGCGAGATACTACAATGAGCAGTTCTTC
>-|TRBV11-3|TRBJ2-3|-
CASSDAWVKHDTQYF
TGTGCCAGCAGCGACGCCTGGGTGAAGCACGATACGCAGTATTTT
>-|TRBV11-2|TRBJ1-5|-
CASSPVGGYQPQHF
TGTGCCAGCAGCCCAGTGGGGGGCTATCAGCCCCAGCATTTT